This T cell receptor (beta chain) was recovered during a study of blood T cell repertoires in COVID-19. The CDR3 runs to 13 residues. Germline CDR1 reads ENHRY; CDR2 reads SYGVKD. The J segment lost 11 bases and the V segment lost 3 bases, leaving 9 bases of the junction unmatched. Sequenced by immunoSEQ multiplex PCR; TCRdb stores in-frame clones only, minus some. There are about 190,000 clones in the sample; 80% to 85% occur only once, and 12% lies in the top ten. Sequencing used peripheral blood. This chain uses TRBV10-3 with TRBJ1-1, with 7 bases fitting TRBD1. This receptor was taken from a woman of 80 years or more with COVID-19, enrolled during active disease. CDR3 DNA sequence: TGTGCCATCAGTGAACTAGACAGGGAGGAGGCTTTCTTT. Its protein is CAISELDREEAFF.